Listed below are T cell receptor beta chains from one sample, sequenced in a study of identical twins. Each CDR3 protein is one row after TCRdb ran MiXCR on the 5' RACE reads. In the table there are hundreds of thousands of distinct CDR3 sequences, approximately 8% of which are singletons. These data also featured in a second study, about yellow fever vaccine responses in identical twins.

Sequencing input: CD8+ T cells sorted from blood. These receptors were taken from a woman aged 18-35 years in good health. The CDR3 runs from the conserved cysteine through the conserved F or W. The D gene is left open where the match is weak. The size of a clone is reported for some rows only, either as once, few or many, or as a class for expanded clones.

d_call cdr3_length clone_size j_call v_call cdr3_nt cdr3_aa
. 14 . TRBJ2-7 TRBV7-2 TGTGCCAGCAGCTTACCCGGGACGTTGGGGGAGCAGTACTTC CASSLPGTLGEQYF
. 17 many TRBJ1-1 TRBV13 TGTGCCAGCAGCTTTGGTGGGGGCAGGAGGACGGACACTGAAGCTTTCTTT CASSFGGGRRTDTEAFF
. 15 many TRBJ2-7 TRBV25-1 TGTGCCAGCAGTGCGTACAGCAGCCGTTACTACGAGCAGTACTTC CASSAYSSRYYEQYF
TRBD1 15 . TRBJ1-2 TRBV20-1 TGCAGTGCTAGAGATAGGGACAGGGGGATCTATGGCTACACCTTC CSARDRDRGIYGYTF
. 14 many TRBJ2-7 TRBV7-8 TGTGCCAGCAGCTTAAGTGGGTTTTGGGGAGAGCAGTACTTC CASSLSGFWGEQYF
TRBD1 15 few TRBJ2-1 TRBV5-4 TGTGCCAGCAGCTCCCCGGGACAGGCCTACAATGAGCAGTTCTTC CASSSPGQAYNEQFF
TRBD1 16 . TRBJ2-4 TRBV27 TGTGCCAGCAGTTTAACCCGACAGGGCACCAAAAACATTCAGTACTTC CASSLTRQGTKNIQYF
. 11 many TRBJ2-3 TRBV5-4 TGTGCCAGCAGCTTCGGAGCCACGCAGTATTTT CASSFGATQYF
. 16 few TRBJ2-3 TRBV20-1 TGCAGTGCCACACCACCGACGGGACGGTTCCGGGATACGCAGTATTTT CSATPPTGRFRDTQYF
. 15 many TRBJ2-5 TRBV5-1 TGCGCCAGCAGCTTGGACGGGACACCTGAAGAGACCCAGTACTTC CASSLDGTPEETQYF
. 13 few TRBJ1-6 TRBV12-3/TRBV12-4 TGTGCCAGCAGATGGGAGGGGGATTCACCCCTCCACTTT CASRWEGDSPLHF
. 15 . TRBJ2-2 TRBV9 TGTGCCAGCACGGCGGCGGGATCCAACACCGGGGAGCTGTTTTTT CASTAAGSNTGELFF
. 15 few TRBJ2-2 TRBV13 TGTGCCAGCAGCTTAGTATCAGGGGCGGCCGGGGAGCTGTTTTTT CASSLVSGAAGELFF
. 15 few TRBJ1-4 TRBV6-2/TRBV6-3 TGTGCCAGCTTGAGGGGTCCCGCAACTAATGAAAAACTGTTTTTT CASLRGPATNEKLFF
. 14 many TRBJ1-1 TRBV12-3/TRBV12-4 TGTGCCAGCAGAGAGGGGCGGATGAACACTGAAGCTTTCTTT CASREGRMNTEAFF
. 12 few TRBJ2-2 TRBV3-1 TGTGCCAGCAACTCCGATGACGGGGAGCTGTTTTTT CASNSDDGELFF
. 11 . TRBJ2-2 TRBV6-2/TRBV6-3 TGTGCCAGCAGTTACCCCGGGGAGCTGTTTTTT CASSYPGELFF